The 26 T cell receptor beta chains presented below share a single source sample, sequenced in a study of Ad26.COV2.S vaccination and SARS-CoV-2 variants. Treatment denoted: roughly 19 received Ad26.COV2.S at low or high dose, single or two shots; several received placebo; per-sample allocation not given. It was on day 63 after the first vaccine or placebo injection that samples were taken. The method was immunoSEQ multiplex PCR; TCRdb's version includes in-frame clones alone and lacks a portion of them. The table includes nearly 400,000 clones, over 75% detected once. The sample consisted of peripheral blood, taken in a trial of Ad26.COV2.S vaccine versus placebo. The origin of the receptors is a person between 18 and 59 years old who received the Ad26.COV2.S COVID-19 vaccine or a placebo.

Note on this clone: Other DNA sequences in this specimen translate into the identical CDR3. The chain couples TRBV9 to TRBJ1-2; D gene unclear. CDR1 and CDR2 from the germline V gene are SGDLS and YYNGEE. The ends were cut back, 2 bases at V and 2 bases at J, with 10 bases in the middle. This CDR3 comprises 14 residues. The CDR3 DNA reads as TGTGCCAGCAGCGTTGGTACGGGAAACTATGGCTACACCTTC. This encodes CASSVGTGNYGYTF. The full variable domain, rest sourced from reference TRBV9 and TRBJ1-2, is DSGVTQTPKHLITATGQRVTLRCSPRSGDLSVYWYQQSLDQGLQFLIQYYNGEERAKGNILERFSAQQFPDLHSELNLSSLELGDSALYFCASSVGTGNYGYTFGSGTRLTVV.

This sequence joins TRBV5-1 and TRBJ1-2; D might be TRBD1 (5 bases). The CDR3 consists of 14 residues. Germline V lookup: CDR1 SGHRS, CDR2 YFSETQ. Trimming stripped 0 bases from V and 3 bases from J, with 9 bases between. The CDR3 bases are TGCGCCAGCAGCTTGGAGGGGATTGACTATGGCTACACCTTC. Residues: CASSLEGIDYGYTF.

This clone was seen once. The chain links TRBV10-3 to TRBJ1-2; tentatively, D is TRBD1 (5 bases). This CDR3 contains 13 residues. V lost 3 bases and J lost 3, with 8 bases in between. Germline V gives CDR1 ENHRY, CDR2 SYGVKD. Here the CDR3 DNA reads TGTGCCATCAGTGAAGGAGGGGACTATGGCTACACCTTC. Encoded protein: CAISEGGDYGYTF.

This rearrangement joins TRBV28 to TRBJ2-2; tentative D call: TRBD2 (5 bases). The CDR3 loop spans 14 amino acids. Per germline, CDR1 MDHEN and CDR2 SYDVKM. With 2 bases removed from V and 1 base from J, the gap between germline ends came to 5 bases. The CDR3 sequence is CASSLAGNTGELFF. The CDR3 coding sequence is TGTGCCAGCAGTTTAGCGGGGAACACCGGGGAGCTGTTTTTT.

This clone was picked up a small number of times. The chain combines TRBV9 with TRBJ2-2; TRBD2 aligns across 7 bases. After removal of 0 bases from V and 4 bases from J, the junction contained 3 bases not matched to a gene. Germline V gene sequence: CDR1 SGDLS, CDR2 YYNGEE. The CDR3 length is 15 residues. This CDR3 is CASSVGGRGTGELFF. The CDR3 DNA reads TGTGCCAGCAGCGTAGGAGGGAGGGGCACCGGGGAGCTGTTTTTT.

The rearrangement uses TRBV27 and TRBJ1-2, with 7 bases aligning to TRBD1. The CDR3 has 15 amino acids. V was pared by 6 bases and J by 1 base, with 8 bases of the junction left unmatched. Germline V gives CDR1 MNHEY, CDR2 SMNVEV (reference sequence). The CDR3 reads CASRLTGTLNYGYTF. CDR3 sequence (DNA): TGTGCCAGCAGGCTGACAGGGACGCTTAACTATGGCTACACCTTC.

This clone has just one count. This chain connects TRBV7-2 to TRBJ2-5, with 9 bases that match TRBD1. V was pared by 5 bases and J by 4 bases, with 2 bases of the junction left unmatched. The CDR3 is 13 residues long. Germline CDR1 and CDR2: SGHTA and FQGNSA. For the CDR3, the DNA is TGTGCCAGCAGCGCGACAGGGGGAGAGACCCAGTACTTC. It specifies CASSATGGETQYF.

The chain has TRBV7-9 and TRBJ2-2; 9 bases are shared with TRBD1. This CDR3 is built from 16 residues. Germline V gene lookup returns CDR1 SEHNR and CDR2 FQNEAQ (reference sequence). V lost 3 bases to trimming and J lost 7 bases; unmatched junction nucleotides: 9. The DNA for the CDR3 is TGTGCCAGCAGCTTTTCCGGGACAGGGTTTGGCGGGGAGCTGTTTTTT. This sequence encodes CASSFSGTGFGGELFF.

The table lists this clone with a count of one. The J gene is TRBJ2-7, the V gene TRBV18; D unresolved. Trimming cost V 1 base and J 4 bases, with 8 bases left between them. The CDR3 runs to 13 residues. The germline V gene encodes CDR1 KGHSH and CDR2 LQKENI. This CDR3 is CASSPQLSYEQYF. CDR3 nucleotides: TGTGCCAGCTCACCACAGCTATCATACGAGCAGTACTTC.

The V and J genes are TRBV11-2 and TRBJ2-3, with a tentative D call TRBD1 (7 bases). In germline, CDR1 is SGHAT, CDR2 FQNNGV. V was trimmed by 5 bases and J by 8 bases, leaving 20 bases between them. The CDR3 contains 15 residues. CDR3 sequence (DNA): TGTGCCAGCAGCCGGGGGACAGATCTTCCGCGTACGCAGTATTTT. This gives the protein CASSRGTDLPRTQYF.

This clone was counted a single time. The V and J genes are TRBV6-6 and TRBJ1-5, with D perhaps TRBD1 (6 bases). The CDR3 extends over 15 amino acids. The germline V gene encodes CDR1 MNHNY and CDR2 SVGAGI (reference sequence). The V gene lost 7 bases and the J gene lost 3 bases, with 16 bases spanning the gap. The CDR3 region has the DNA TGTGCCAGCACCGGACAGCCGGACTCCAATCAGCCCCAGCATTTT. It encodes CASTGQPDSNQPQHF.

CDR3 in amino acids: CASSESGGEQPQHF. In DNA, the CDR3 is TGTGCCAGCAGTGAATCGGGGGGCGAGCAGCCCCAGCATTTT. This rearrangement joins TRBV6-1 to TRBJ1-5; a possible D gene is TRBD1 (6 bases). CDR1 and CDR2 (germline): MNHNS, SASEGT. V dropped 2 bases and J dropped 7 bases, with 12 bases sitting between them. The CDR3 is 14 residues long.

The DNA for the CDR3 is TGTGCCAGCAGCCCGAGGGAGGATAATTCACCCCTCCACTTT. Encoded protein: CASSPREDNSPLHF. The rearrangement links TRBV5-6 to TRBJ1-6; D is undetermined. Trimming shortened V by 4 bases and J by 5 bases, and 10 bases separated the two germline ends. This CDR3 is built from 14 residues. CDR1 and CDR2 (germline): SGHDT, YYEEEE.

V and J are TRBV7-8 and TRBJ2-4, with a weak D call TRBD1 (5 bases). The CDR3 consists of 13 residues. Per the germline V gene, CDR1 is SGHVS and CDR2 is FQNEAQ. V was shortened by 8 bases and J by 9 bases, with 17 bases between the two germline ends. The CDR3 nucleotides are TGTGCCAGCGGGGCCCCGGCCATGGGCATTCAGTACTTC. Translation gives CASGAPAMGIQYF.

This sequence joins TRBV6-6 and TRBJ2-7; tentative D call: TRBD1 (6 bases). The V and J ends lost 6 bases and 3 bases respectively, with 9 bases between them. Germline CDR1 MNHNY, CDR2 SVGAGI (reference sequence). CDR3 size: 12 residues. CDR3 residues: CASRDSLYEQYF. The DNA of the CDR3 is TGTGCCAGCAGGGACAGCCTCTACGAGCAGTACTTC.

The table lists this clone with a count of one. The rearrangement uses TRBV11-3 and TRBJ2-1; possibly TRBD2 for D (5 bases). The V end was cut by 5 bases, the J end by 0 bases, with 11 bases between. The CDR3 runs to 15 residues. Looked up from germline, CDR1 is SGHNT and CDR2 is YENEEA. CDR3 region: CASSRAVGSYNEQFF. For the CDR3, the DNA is TGTGCCAGCAGCCGAGCGGTGGGCTCCTACAATGAGCAGTTCTTC.

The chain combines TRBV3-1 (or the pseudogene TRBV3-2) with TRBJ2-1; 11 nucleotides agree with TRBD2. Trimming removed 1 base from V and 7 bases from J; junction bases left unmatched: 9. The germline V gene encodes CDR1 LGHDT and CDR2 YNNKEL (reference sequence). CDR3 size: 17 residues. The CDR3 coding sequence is TGTGCCAGCAGCCAAGGGTCGGGACTAGCGGCCTTTAATGAGCAGTTCTTC. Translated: CASSQGSGLAAFNEQFF.

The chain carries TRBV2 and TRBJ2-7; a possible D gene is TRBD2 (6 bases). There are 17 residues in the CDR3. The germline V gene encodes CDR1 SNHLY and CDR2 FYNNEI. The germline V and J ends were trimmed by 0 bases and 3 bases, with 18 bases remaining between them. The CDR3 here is CASSEARPGISGYEQYF. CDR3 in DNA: TGTGCCAGCAGTGAAGCGCGCCCCGGAATTAGCGGCTACGAGCAGTACTTC.

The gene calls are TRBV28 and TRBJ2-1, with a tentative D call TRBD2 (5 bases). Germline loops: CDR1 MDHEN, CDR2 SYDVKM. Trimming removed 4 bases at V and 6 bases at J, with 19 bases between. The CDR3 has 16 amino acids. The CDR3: CASSSLRSGGGNEQFF. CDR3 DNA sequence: TGTGCCAGCAGTTCACTTAGGTCCGGAGGTGGCAATGAGCAGTTCTTC.

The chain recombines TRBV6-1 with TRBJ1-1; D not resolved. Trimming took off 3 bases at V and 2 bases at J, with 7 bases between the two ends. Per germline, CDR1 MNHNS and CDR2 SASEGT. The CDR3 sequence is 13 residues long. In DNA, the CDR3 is TGTGCCAGCAGTGAGGCGGTTAACACTGAAGCTTTCTTT. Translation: CASSEAVNTEAFF.

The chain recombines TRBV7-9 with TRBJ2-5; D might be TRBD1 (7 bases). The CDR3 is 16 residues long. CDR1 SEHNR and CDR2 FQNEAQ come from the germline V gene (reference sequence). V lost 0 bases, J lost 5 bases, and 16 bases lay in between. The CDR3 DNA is TGTGCCAGCAGCTTAGCGCTAGGAGGGGGCCAGGAGACCCAGTACTTC. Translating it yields CASSLALGGGQETQYF.

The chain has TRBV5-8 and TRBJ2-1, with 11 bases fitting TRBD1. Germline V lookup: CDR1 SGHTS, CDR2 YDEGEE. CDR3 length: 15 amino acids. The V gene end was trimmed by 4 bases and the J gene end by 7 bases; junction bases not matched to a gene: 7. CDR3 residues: CASSRLGQGANEQFF. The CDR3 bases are TGTGCCAGCAGCAGGCTCGGACAGGGGGCAAATGAGCAGTTCTTC. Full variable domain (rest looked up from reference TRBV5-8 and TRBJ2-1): EAGVTQSPTHLIKTRGQQATLRCSPISGHTSVYWYQQALGLGLQFLLWYDEGEERNRGNFPPRFSGRQFPNYSSELNVNALELEDSALYLCASSRLGQGANEQFFGPGTRLTVL.

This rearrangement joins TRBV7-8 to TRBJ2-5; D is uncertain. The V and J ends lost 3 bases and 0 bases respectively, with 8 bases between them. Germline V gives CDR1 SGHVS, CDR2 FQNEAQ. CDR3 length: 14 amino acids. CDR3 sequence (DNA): TGTGCCAGCAGCTTCCCCAGGTACCAAGAGACCCAGTACTTC. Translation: CASSFPRYQETQYF.

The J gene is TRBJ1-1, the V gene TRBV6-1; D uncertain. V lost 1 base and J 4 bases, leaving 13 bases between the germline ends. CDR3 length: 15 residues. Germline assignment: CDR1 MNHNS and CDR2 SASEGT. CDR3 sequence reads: CASSEGWVRSTEAFF. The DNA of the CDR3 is TGTGCCAGCAGTGAAGGGTGGGTTCGGAGCACTGAAGCTTTCTTT.

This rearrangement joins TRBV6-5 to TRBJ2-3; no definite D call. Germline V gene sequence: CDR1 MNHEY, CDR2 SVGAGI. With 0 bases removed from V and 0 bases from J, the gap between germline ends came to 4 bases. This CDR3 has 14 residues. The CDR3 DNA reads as TGTGCCAGCAGTTACTCCCTCAGCACAGATACGCAGTATTTT. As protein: CASSYSLSTDTQYF.

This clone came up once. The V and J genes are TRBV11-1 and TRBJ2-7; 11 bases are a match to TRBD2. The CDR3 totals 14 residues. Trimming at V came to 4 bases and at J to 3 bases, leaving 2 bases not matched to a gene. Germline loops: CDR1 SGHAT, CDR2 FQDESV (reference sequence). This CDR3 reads CASSWGLAVYEQYF. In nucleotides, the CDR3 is TGTGCCAGCAGCTGGGGACTAGCGGTCTACGAGCAGTACTTC.